The 12 T cell receptor beta chains given below trace back to one sample, sequenced in a study of blood T cell repertoires in COVID-19. Repertoires were generated with immunoSEQ multiplex PCR, while TCRdb's copy carries only in-frame clones and drops some. The table has hundreds of thousands of clones, 75% to 90% seen once; the top ten hold 2.4%. Sequencing was carried out using PBMCs or T cells enriched from blood (not recorded which). The receptors stem from a woman aged 18-29 years who had recovered from COVID-19.

The sample holds one count of this clone. V and J are TRBV6-6 and TRBJ2-7; 10 nucleotides line up with TRBD2. CDR3 length: 15 amino acids. V lost 0 bases and J lost 2; bases outside the gene matches: 1. Per the germline V gene, CDR1 is MNHNY and CDR2 is SVGAGI (reference sequence). The CDR3 here is CASSYSSGGPYEQYF. In nucleotides, the CDR3 is TGTGCCAGCAGTTACTCTAGCGGGGGGCCCTACGAGCAGTACTTC.

The chain is built from TRBV30 and TRBJ2-4; D unclear. This CDR3 has 11 amino acids. CDR1 and CDR2 (germline): GTSNPN, SVGIG (reference sequence). V lost 5 bases and J 4 bases, leaving 6 bases between the germline ends. The CDR3 loop reads CAWGQKNIQYF. CDR3 DNA sequence: TGTGCCTGGGGTCAGAAAAACATTCAGTACTTC.

The rearrangement links TRBV28 to TRBJ2-5, with D possibly TRBD1 on 6 matching bases. Trimming stripped 6 bases from V and 5 bases from J, with 22 bases between. The CDR3 has 16 residues. Germline CDR1 is MDHEN and CDR2 is SYDVKM. CDR3 in amino acids: CASRERDRLGGETQYF. The CDR3 nucleotides are TGTGCCAGCAGGGAACGAGACAGGTTGGGCGGTGAGACCCAGTACTTC.

The rearrangement joins TRBV10-3 to TRBJ2-7; no definite D call. Germline V gene data show CDR1 as ENHRY and CDR2 as SYGVKD. The CDR3 consists of 13 residues. V gave up 4 bases and J gave up 6 bases, with 13 bases separating them. The CDR3 DNA sequence: TGTGCCATCAGTGTAATCTCAGCGAGCGAGCAGTACTTC. This encodes CAISVISASEQYF.

The gene calls are TRBV5-1 and TRBJ1-3, with TRBD1 as a possible D gene (5 bases). Germline V gene data show CDR1 as SGHRS and CDR2 as YFSETQ. The CDR3 has 14 amino acids. Trimming removed 0 bases from V and 2 bases from J, with 6 bases in between. The CDR3 nucleotides are TGCGCCAGCAGCTTGGAGGGGACTGGAAACACCATATATTTT. As protein: CASSLEGTGNTIYF.

V is TRBV19 and J is TRBJ1-5; 12 positions match TRBD1. The CDR3 sequence is 18 residues long. The V gene end was trimmed by 6 bases and the J gene end by 2 bases; junction bases not matched to a gene: 11. The germline V gene encodes CDR1 LNHDA and CDR2 SQIVND (reference sequence). The CDR3 DNA is TGTGCCAGTAGGCTTACCGGGACAGGGGGCGCGGGCAATCAGCCCCAGCATTTT. This sequence encodes CASRLTGTGGAGNQPQHF.

This clone occurred a few times. This sequence joins TRBV11-3 and TRBJ1-1; D unclear. Per the germline V gene, CDR1 is SGHNT and CDR2 is YENEEA. V was cut by 0 bases and J by 3 bases, with 5 bases left in between. The CDR3 runs to 13 residues. This CDR3 is CASSLDRDTEAFF. The DNA of the CDR3 is TGTGCCAGCAGCTTAGATCGTGACACTGAAGCTTTCTTT.

V usage is TRBV10-3 and J usage is TRBJ1-1, with a weak D call TRBD1 (6 bases). V lost 0 bases to trimming and J lost 1 base, with 15 bases between them. Germline loops: CDR1 ENHRY, CDR2 SYGVKD. This CDR3 is built from 17 residues. The CDR3 protein is CAISESIVSGANTEAFF. DNA for the CDR3: TGTGCCATCAGTGAGTCGATCGTTTCAGGGGCGAACACTGAAGCTTTCTTT.

This clone was picked up many times. The chain joins TRBV2 to TRBJ1-2, with TRBD1 identical over 12 bases. The CDR3 sequence is 15 residues long. After removal of 8 bases from V and 6 bases from J, the junction contained 10 bases not matched to a gene. Germline CDR1 reads SNHLY; CDR2 reads FYNNEI. The CDR3 bases are TGTGCCAGCGGCGGTGGGACAGGGGGCGCGGATGGCTACACCTTC. Protein product: CASGGGTGGADGYTF.

As for this clone: The same CDR3 also results from other DNA sequences found in this sample. The chain employs TRBV28 and TRBJ1-5, with D possibly TRBD1 on 5 matching bases. This CDR3 has 14 residues. Trimming shortened V by 3 bases and J by 5 bases, and 11 bases separated the two germline ends. Looked up from germline, CDR1 is MDHEN and CDR2 is SYDVKM. The CDR3 loop is CASSLGQGHQPQHF. CDR3 bases: TGTGCCAGCAGTTTGGGGCAGGGCCATCAGCCCCAGCATTTT.

The chain recombines TRBV5-4 with TRBJ2-3, with 8 bases that match TRBD2. Germline values: CDR1 SGHNT, CDR2 YYREEE (reference sequence). The CDR3 length is 13 residues. Trimming cost V 3 bases and J 9 bases; bases outside gene matches: 6. The CDR3 spells CASSYTTSATQYF. The DNA of the CDR3 is TGTGCCAGCAGCTATACGACTAGCGCGACGCAGTATTTT.

The chain recombines TRBV5-1 with TRBJ1-2, with TRBD1 as a possible D gene (5 bases). With 0 bases removed from V and 0 bases from J, the gap between germline ends came to 12 bases. Germline V gene data show CDR1 as SGHRS and CDR2 as YFSETQ. CDR3 length: 16 residues. The DNA of the CDR3 is TGCGCCAGCAGCTTGGGGGCAGGGCCTACTAACTATGGCTACACCTTC. It codes for CASSLGAGPTNYGYTF.